Here is one T cell receptor beta chain with its context. This specimen comes from a study of shared T cell receptors in the human thymus. This table comes from immunoSEQ multiplex PCR, and its TCRdb copy is limited to in-frame clones, with some not included. Seen here are just under 550,000 clones, around 78% observed once, and the top ten hold around 0.012%. Germline V gene sequence: CDR1 MNHEY, CDR2 SMNVEV (reference sequence). The V end was cut by 2 bases, the J end by 2 bases, with 7 bases between. The length of the CDR3 is 13 residues. These data also featured in a second study, about human thymus T cells. That work contributes: Healthy Finnish infants undergoing corrective surgery for congenital heart defects were used as donors. Corrective heart surgery yielded the resections from which the thymus tissue came. The related literature has documented a marked overlap of thymic repertoires among unrelated individuals.

Sequenced: thymocytes. The rearrangement links TRBV27 to TRBJ2-7, with no clear D. This receptor was obtained from a boy under two years old with a congenital heart defect. CDR3 residues: CASSLNGPYEQYF. CDR3 nucleotide sequence: TGTGCCAGCAGTTTAAATGGCCCCTACGAGCAGTACTTC.